This TCR beta chain is drawn from a study of CD8 T cell repertoires and HIV-1 epitope variants (dated by TCRdb to the early 2020s). At the level of the whole study: In separate culture wells, T cells were stimulated with each of twenty-five peptides that represented autologous and known Gag and Nef epitope variants. The control conditions were a CMV, EBV and flu peptide pool, the Ebola AY9 epitope as a negative control, and a well with no peptide. The epitopes tested were three Gag epitope families plus Nef HW9 and YT9. T cells were enriched using the EasySep Human T Cell Enrichment Kit and then co-cultured with an equal number of autologous T cell-negative cells acting as antigen-presenting cells. Cultures were maintained for around eleven days in IMDM with gentamicin, and half-media changes adding IL-2, IL-7 and IL-15 were performed on days 3 and 7. An aliquot of 1M T cells was saved as an uncultured baseline condition, separate from the approximately 75 T cell cultures. A total of around 85 T cell cultures were run, with each culture condition performed in triplicate except for one peptide, which was performed in duplicate. The full study reports these points: Of the nine antigen-specific TCR beta clonotypes identified, six appeared cross-reactive for autologous or known escape epitope variants. Roughly 5 clonotypes recognized the Nef KF9 family and one clonotype recognized the HW9 family, while no responses were seen to the TAALDMSHF plasma variant. The assay identified only TCR beta chains and indicated proliferation to antigen, not T cell function or cytokine profile.

Note on this clone: It has no known antigen specificity. No quality values exist for individual bases; no much larger clone is one base distant.

The immunoSEQ platform was used to sequence TCR beta CDR3 regions at survey depth. The QIAamp DNA micro kit was used to extract genomic DNA from every cultured and uncultured CD8+ T cell population. The paper's data handling went like this. Any sample with under 5,000 productive reads was excluded, and this exclusion removed about 7% of the roughly 80 cultures stimulated with HIV peptides. A MANAFEST web app trimmed sequences to CDR3 and removed nonproductive sequences, CDR3s under 5 amino acids, and those not starting C or ending F/W. Antigen-specific clonotypes had to expand in at least 2 of 3 replicates versus no-peptide control at FDR 0.01, only within one epitope family. In addition, a specific clonotype needed a frequency at least fivefold higher than in wells stimulated with peptides from other epitope families. TCRdb took over this immuneACCESS table, retaining in-frame rearrangements with V and J assigned. Such tables are incomplete; in checked studies, under half of the missing clones stem from an unresolved V gene, and the remainder is unexplained. V and J calls and clone size follow that table, whereas D and trimming were derived from the DNA. This sample has around 5,900 clones in its table, and about 59% of those were observed once. The ten most abundant clones make up 45% of the sample.

The EasySep Human CD8+ T Cell Enrichment Kit was used on day 10 to isolate CD8+ T cells from every culture. The clonotype originates from a male donor with HIV. What was sequenced was cultured CD8+ T cells derived from PBMCs.

The CDR3 region: CASSPGQSSYNEQFF. The sequence in DNA is TGTGCCAGCTCACCGGGGCAGAGCTCCTACAATGAGCAGTTCTTC. Recombination connected TRBV18 to TRBJ2-1, with TRBD1 as a weak D call on 5 bases. V lost 3 bases and J lost 0 bases; the stretch between them is 9 bases long. CDR1 KGHSH and CDR2 LQKENI are derived from the germline V gene. Including cysteine and phenylalanine, the CDR3 has 15 amino acids. CDR3 DNA is the only sequence kept; it has 45 bases, read in frame from the first base.